This T cell receptor (beta chain) appears in the sequencing data of a study of blood T cell repertoires in COVID-19. Study-level information: Both acute and convalescent COVID-19 samples were obtained from the United States, Italy and Spain. PBMCs, B-cell-depleted T cells, or T cells were the source of the cDNA or gDNA that made up the material.

Under the authors' procedure: Reference gene primer amplification gave nucleated cell count estimates. Data came from immunoSEQ multiplex PCR; TCRdb stores just in-frame clones and leaves some out. Clone size and the V and J calls come from that table; the DNA yielded D and trimming. The data show around 100,000 clones, just under 95% seen once. Germline V gene data show CDR1 as SGDLS and CDR2 as YYNGEE. After removal of 7 bases from V and 2 bases from J, the junction contained 11 bases not matched to a gene. The CDR3 spans 15 residues. The chain combines TRBV9 with TRBJ1-2; the match to TRBD1 covers 7 bases. Sequenced material: peripheral blood. This TCR came from a woman aged 45-65 years with COVID-19, enrolled during active disease. CDR3 DNA sequence: TGTGCCAGCGAGAGGGAACCGGGACAGAACTATGGCTACACCTTC. As protein: CASEREPGQNYGYTF.